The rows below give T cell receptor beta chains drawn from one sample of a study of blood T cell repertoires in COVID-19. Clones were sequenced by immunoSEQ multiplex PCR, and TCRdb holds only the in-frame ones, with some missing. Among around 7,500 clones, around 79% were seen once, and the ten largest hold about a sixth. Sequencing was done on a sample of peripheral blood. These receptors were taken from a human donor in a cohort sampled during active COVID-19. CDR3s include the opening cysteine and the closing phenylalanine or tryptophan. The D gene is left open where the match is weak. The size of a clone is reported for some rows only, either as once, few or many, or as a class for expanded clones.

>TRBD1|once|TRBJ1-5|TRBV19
TGTGCCAGTAGTCCTGACAGGGGGCATCAGCCCCAGCATTTT
CASSPDRGHQPQHF
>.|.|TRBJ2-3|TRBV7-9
TGTGCCAGCAGCTTATACTCGCTAGTCGGCACAGATACGCAGTATTTT
CASSLYSLVGTDTQYF
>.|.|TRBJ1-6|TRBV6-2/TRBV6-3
TGTGCCAGCAGCTCCGACGGGGAAAATTCACCCCTCCACTTT
CASSSDGENSPLHF
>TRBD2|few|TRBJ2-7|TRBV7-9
TGTGCCAGCCGCGGGGGGACTAGCTCCTACGAGCAGTACTTC
CASRGGTSSYEQYF
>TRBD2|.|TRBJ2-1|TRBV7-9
TGTGCCAGCAGCCCGGGGACTAGCGTCCCAAACTACAATGAGCAGTTCTTC
CASSPGTSVPNYNEQFF
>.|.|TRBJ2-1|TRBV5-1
TGCGCCAGCAGCCCAATTCGGCAGGGGCCGAGCTCCTACAATGAGCAGTTCTTC
CASSPIRQGPSSYNEQFF
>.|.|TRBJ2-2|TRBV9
TGTGCCAGCAGCTTCCTTTGGGGCCACGGGGAGCTGTTTTTT
CASSFLWGHGELFF
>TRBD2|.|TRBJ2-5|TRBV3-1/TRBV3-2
TGTGCCAGCAGCCAAGACGACAGCGGGAGATGGGAGACCCAGTACTTC
CASSQDDSGRWETQYF
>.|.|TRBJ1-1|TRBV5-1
TGCGCCAGCAGCTTAAACCCGGGGGTCACTGAAGCTTTCTTT
CASSLNPGVTEAFF
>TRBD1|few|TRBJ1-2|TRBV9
TGTGCCAGCAGCGAGGGACAGAGAAATGGCTACACCTTC
CASSEGQRNGYTF
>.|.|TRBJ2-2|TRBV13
TGTGCCAGCAGCGCCGCTCCACAGGGTAACGGGGAGCTGTTTTTT
CASSAAPQGNGELFF
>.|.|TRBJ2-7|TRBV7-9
TGTGCCAGCAGCGCCGGGGGGCGAACTCTCTACGAGCAGTACTTC
CASSAGGRTLYEQYF
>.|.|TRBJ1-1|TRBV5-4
TGTGCCAGCAGGGGCAGGGAAAACACTGAAGCTTTCTTT
CASRGRENTEAFF